This TCR beta chain was captured in a study of CD8 T cells in Susac syndrome. The CDR3 covers 16 residues. V lost 5 bases and J lost 0, with 13 bases in between. Germline CDR1 reads PRHDT; CDR2 reads FYEKMQ (reference sequence). An input of about 0.5 to 1 ug of RNA was subjected to reverse transcription using random hexamers. An immunoSEQ multiplex PCR generated amplified TCR beta CDR3 products spanning 54 Vbeta and 13 Jbeta. TCRdb ran MiXCR on the immunoSEQ multiplex PCR reads and lists one entry per CDR3 protein. This sample carries about 300,000 distinct CDR3 sequences, roughly 85% of them seen once, and the ten largest clones take 0.2% to 0.25%.

The rearrangement links TRBV13 to TRBJ2-2; the D is unclear. The receptor comes from a human donor with multiple sclerosis. Sequenced sample: CD8+ T cells from PBMCs. This chain's CDR3 is CASSIRVLSNTGELFF. CDR3 sequence (DNA): TGTGCCAGCAGCATAAGGGTCCTCTCGAACACCGGGGAGCTGTTTTTT.